The 20 T cell receptor beta chains in this list originate from one sample, sequenced in a study of T cell responses to AZD1222 COVID-19 vaccine. Measured with immunoSEQ multiplex PCR; TCRdb has only the in-frame clones, and not every one. The sample lists about 190,000 clones, 75% to 90% occurring once. The sequencing used peripheral blood, collected on day 0 of AZD1222 vaccination. The receptors come from an adult in good health.

J is TRBJ2-3 and V is TRBV9, with D perhaps matching TRBD2 (6 bases). The V end was cut by 3 bases, the J end by 0 bases, with 8 bases between. Germline values: CDR1 SGDLS, CDR2 YYNGEE. The CDR3 is made up of 14 amino acids. CDR3 coding DNA: TGTGCCAGCAGCGGCAGCGGGAGCACAGATACGCAGTATTTT. Translated, it gives CASSGSGSTDTQYF.

CDR3 in DNA: TGTGCCACCGCCGTGACTAGCGGGGTGCATGAGCAGTTCTTC. Translated: CATAVTSGVHEQFF. The chain joins TRBV28 to TRBJ2-1; 11 bases are a match to TRBD2. Germline V gives CDR1 MDHEN, CDR2 SYDVKM. Trimming at V came to 10 bases and at J to 8 bases, leaving 10 bases not matched to a gene. The CDR3 has 14 residues.

The chain couples TRBV6-2 or TRBV6-3 to TRBJ1-2, with D perhaps matching TRBD1 (6 bases). Per the germline V gene, CDR1 is MNHEY and CDR2 is SVGEGT. This CDR3 region has 13 residues. V was trimmed by 5 bases and J by 5 bases, leaving 12 bases between them. The CDR3 sequence is CASSGGHVYGYTF. The DNA for the CDR3 is TGTGCCAGCAGTGGGGGCCATGTTTATGGCTACACCTTC.

The V and J genes are TRBV27 and TRBJ1-2; 10 bases line up with TRBD1. V trimming: 3 bases; J trimming: 4 bases; junction bases outside the gene matches: 2. Germline V gene data show CDR1 as MNHEY and CDR2 as SMNVEV (reference sequence). The CDR3 extends over 14 amino acids. Here the CDR3 reads CASSLGQGTYGYTF. CDR3 DNA: TGTGCCAGCAGTTTGGGACAGGGGACCTATGGCTACACCTTC.

For the CDR3, the DNA is TGTGCCAGCACCCTAACCGGGGGAATTAGCAATCAGCCCCAGCATTTT. Translated, it gives CASTLTGGISNQPQHF. The V call is TRBV3-1 (or the pseudogene TRBV3-2), the J call TRBJ1-5; weak D call: TRBD1 (5 bases). V was pared by 7 bases and J by 0 bases, with 16 bases between. The CDR3 is 16 amino acids. Per germline, CDR1 LGHDT and CDR2 YNNKEL (reference sequence).

The chain joins TRBV24-1 to TRBJ2-3; 8 bases fit TRBD2. The CDR3 loop spans 16 amino acids. Per the germline V gene, CDR1 is KGHDR and CDR2 is SFDVKD. V shed 3 bases, J shed 0 bases, and the junction held 4 bases outside the gene matches. CDR3 bases: TGTGCCACCAGTGATGCAAGCGGGAGAAGCACAGATACGCAGTATTTT. Its protein is CATSDASGRSTDTQYF.

The gene calls are TRBV5-1 and TRBJ1-2; 11 nucleotides align to TRBD1. CDR3 length: 15 residues. The J segment lost 7 bases and the V segment lost 4 bases, leaving 9 bases of the junction unmatched. Germline assignment: CDR1 SGHRS and CDR2 YFSETQ. The CDR3 coding sequence is TGCGCCAGCAGCAGCAGGACAGGGGGCTCTGGTGGCTACACCTTC. It is translated as CASSSRTGGSGGYTF.

The gene calls are TRBV7-3 and TRBJ2-7; 9 bases are shared with TRBD2. V was pared by 1 base and J by 5 bases, with 12 bases of the junction left unmatched. The CDR3 has 17 amino acids. CDR1 SGHTA and CDR2 FQGTGA come from the germline V gene. In nucleotides, the CDR3 is TGTGCCAGCAGCTTAAAAGTAATGGCGGGGGGGCCCAACGAGCAGTACTTC. This codes for CASSLKVMAGGPNEQYF.

This sequence joins TRBV5-1 and TRBJ2-7, with 7 positions matching TRBD1. The germline CDR1 and CDR2 sequences are SGHRS and YFSETQ. Trimming removed 2 bases from V and 3 bases from J; junction bases left unmatched: 2. The CDR3 loop spans 13 amino acids. The DNA for the CDR3 is TGCGCCAGCAGCTTAACAGGGGACTACGAGCAGTACGTC. It yields the protein CASSLTGDYEQYV.

This chain connects TRBV5-1 to TRBJ1-1; no reliable D call. The CDR3 totals 14 residues. Germline loops: CDR1 SGHRS, CDR2 YFSETQ. V lost 4 bases, J lost 6 bases, and 16 bases lay in between. For the CDR3, the DNA is TGCGCCAGCAGCCCTGACACCGCCGCGCCTGAAGCTTTCTTT. Translated, it gives CASSPDTAAPEAFF. The full variable domain, in which reference TRBV5-1 and TRBJ1-1 provide the parts outside the CDR3, is KAGVTQTPRYLIKTRGQQVTLSCSPISGHRSVSWYQQTPGQGLQFLFEYFSETQRNKGNFPGRFSGRQFSNSRSEMNVSTLELGDSALYLCASSPDTAAPEAFFGQGTRLTVV.

This clone has a single count. J is TRBJ2-7 and V is TRBV19, with D tentatively TRBD1 (5 bases). Germline V gene lookup returns CDR1 LNHDA and CDR2 SQIVND (reference sequence). Between the trimmed V and J ends, which lost 1 base and 2 bases, there was a span of 9 bases. The length of the CDR3 is 14 residues. The CDR3 DNA reads as TGTGCCAGTAGTATAGCGGCAGGGACCTACGAGCAGTACGTC. This gives the protein CASSIAAGTYEQYV.

The genes are TRBV18 and TRBJ1-6; maybe TRBD1 (5 bases). Germline loops: CDR1 KGHSH, CDR2 LQKENI. V shed 4 bases and J shed 10 bases, with 11 bases lying between them. The CDR3 spans 13 residues. The CDR3 spells CASSRGYPSPLHF. As DNA, the CDR3 is TGTGCCAGCTCACGGGGGTATCCCTCACCCCTCCACTTT.

The chain combines TRBV6-2 or TRBV6-3 with TRBJ2-1; 10 bases are shared with TRBD1. The CDR3 has 16 amino acids. Trimming cost V 2 bases and J 4 bases; bases outside gene matches: 5. CDR1 and CDR2 (germline): MNHEY, SVGEGT. CDR3 in amino acids: CASSYMGQGRYNEQFF. In DNA form, the CDR3 reads TGTGCCAGCAGTTACATGGGACAGGGGAGATACAATGAGCAGTTCTTC.

The V and J genes are TRBV9 and TRBJ2-7, with D possibly being TRBD2 (5 bases). Germline CDR1 SGDLS, CDR2 YYNGEE. Trimming took off 2 bases at V and 3 bases at J, with 9 bases between the two ends. There are 13 residues in the CDR3. The CDR3 DNA is TGTGCCAGCAGCGTTGGGGAGAACTACGAGCAGTACTTC. Translated: CASSVGENYEQYF.

V usage is TRBV29-1 and J usage is TRBJ2-2; 11 nucleotides match TRBD1. The CDR3 runs 17 residues. Trimming at V came to 3 bases and at J to 2 bases, leaving 8 bases not matched to a gene. Germline CDR1 SQVTM, CDR2 ANQGSEA. The CDR3 here is CSVEDRGRWGNTGELFF. CDR3 DNA: TGCAGCGTTGAGGACAGGGGGCGCTGGGGAAACACCGGGGAGCTGTTTTTT.

This sequence joins TRBV27 and TRBJ1-5; D is undetermined. The germline V and J ends were trimmed by 8 bases and 5 bases, with 13 bases remaining between them. The germline gives CDR1 MNHEY, CDR2 SMNVEV (reference sequence). The CDR3 is 13 residues long. The CDR3 nucleotides read TGTGCCAGCGCCTTTTGGGGTGATCAGCCCCAGCATTTT. Amino acid sequence: CASAFWGDQPQHF.

The V gene is TRBV7-6, the J gene TRBJ2-7, with D possibly being TRBD1 (5 bases). Germline-derived CDR1 and CDR2 are SGHVS and FNYEAQ. Trimming took 1 base from V and 0 from J, leaving 10 bases between them. The CDR3 covers 15 residues. The CDR3 protein is CASSLDRGPSYEQYV. CDR3 bases: TGTGCCAGCAGCTTAGATAGGGGTCCCTCCTACGAGCAGTACGTC.

As DNA, the CDR3 is TGTGCCTGGAGTTATTTGGGAAAGGAAGGGGAAAAACTGTTTTTT. It encodes CAWSYLGKEGEKLFF. The chain links TRBV30 to TRBJ1-4; no definite D call. From germline, CDR1 is GTSNPN and CDR2 SVGIG (reference sequence). The CDR3 totals 15 residues. V was trimmed by 2 bases and J by 8 bases, leaving 18 bases between them.

This chain links TRBV7-3 with TRBJ1-1, with a weak D call TRBD1 (6 bases). Germline V gives CDR1 SGHTA, CDR2 FQGTGA. The length of the CDR3 is 14 residues. Trimming removed 1 base at V and 2 bases at J, with 8 bases between. CDR3 residues: CASSLIQGNTEAFF. DNA of the CDR3: TGTGCCAGCAGCTTAATACAGGGCAACACTGAAGCTTTCTTT.

This chain links TRBV6-5 with TRBJ2-3; D perhaps matches TRBD2 (5 bases). CDR1 and CDR2 from the germline V gene are MNHEY and SVGAGI. This CDR3 is 13 amino acids long. Trimming cost V 6 bases and J 4 bases, with 11 bases left between them. The CDR3 coding sequence is TGTGCCAGCAGCCTTGCGGGCTCAGATACGCAGTATTTT. The encoded protein is CASSLAGSDTQYF.